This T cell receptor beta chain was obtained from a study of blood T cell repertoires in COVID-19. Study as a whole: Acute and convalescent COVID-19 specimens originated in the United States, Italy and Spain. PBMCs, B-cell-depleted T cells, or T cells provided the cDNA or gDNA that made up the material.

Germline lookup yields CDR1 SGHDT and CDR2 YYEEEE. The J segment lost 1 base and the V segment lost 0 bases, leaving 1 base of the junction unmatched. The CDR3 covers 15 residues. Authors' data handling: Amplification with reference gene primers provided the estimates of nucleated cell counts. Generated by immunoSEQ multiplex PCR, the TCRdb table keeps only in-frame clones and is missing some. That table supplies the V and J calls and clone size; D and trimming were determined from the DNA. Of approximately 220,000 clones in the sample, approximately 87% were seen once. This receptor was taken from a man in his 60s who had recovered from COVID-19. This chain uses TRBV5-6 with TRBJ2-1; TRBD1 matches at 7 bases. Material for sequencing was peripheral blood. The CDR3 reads CASSLGDSSYNEQFF. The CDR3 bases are TGTGCCAGCAGCTTGGGGGACAGTTCCTACAATGAGCAGTTCTTC.